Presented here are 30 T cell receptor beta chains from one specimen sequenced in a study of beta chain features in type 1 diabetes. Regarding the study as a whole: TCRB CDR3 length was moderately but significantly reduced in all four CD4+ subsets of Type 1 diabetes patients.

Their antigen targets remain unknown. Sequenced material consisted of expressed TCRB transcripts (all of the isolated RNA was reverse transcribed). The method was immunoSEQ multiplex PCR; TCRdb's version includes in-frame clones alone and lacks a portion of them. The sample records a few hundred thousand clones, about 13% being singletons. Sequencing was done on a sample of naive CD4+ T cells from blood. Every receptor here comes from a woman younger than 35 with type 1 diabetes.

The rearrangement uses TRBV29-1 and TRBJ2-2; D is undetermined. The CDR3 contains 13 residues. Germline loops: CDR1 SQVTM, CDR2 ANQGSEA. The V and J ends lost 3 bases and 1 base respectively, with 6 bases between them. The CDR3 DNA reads TGCAGCGTTGATGTCAGGAACACCGGGGAGCTGTTTTTT. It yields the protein CSVDVRNTGELFF.

CDR3: CASRVAGGAYEQYF. CDR3 in DNA: TGTGCCAGCAGGGTCGCAGGGGGCGCATACGAGCAGTACTTC. The V and J genes are TRBV7-2 and TRBJ2-7, with TRBD1 matching over 8 bases. Per germline, CDR1 SGHTA and CDR2 FQGNSA. This CDR3 comprises 14 residues. The V gene end was trimmed by 6 bases and the J gene end by 4 bases; junction bases not matched to a gene: 8.

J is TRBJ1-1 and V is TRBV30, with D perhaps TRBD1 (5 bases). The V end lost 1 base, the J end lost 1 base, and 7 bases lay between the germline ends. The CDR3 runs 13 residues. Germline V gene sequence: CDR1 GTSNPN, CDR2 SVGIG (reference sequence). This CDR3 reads CAWSAQGNTEAFF. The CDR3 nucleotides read TGTGCCTGGAGTGCGCAGGGGAACACTGAAGCTTTCTTT.

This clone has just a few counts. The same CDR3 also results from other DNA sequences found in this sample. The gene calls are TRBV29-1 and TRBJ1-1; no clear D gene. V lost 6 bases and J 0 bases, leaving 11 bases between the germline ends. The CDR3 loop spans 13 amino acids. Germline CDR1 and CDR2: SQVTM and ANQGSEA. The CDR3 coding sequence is TGCAGCGTAGGCGGCAGACTGAACACTGAAGCTTTCTTT. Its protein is CSVGGRLNTEAFF. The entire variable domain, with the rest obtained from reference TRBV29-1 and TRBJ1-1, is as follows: SAVISQKPSRDICQRGTSLTIQCQVDSQVTMMFWYRQQPGQSLTLIATANQGSEATYESGFVIDKFPISRPNLTFSTLTVSNMSPEDSSIYLCSVGGRLNTEAFFGQGTRLTVV.

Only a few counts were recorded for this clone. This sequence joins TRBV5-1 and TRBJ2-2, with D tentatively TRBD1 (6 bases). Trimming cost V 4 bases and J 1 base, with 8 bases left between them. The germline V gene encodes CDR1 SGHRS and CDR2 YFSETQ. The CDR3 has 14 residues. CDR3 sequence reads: CASSPQGNTGELFF. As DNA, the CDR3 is TGCGCCAGCAGCCCACAGGGGAACACCGGGGAGCTGTTTTTT.

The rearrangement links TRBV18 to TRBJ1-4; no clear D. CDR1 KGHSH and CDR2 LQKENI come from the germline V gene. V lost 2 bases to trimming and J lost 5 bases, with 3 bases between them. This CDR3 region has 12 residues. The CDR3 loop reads CASSPENEKLFF. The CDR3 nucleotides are TGTGCCAGCTCACCAGAGAATGAAAAACTGTTTTTT.

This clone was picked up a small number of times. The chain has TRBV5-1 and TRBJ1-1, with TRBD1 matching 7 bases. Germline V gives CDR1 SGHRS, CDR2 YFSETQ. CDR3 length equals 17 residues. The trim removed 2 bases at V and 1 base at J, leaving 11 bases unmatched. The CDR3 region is CASSFRGSGHENTEAFF. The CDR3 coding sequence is TGCGCCAGCAGCTTCAGGGGGTCGGGACATGAGAACACTGAAGCTTTCTTT.

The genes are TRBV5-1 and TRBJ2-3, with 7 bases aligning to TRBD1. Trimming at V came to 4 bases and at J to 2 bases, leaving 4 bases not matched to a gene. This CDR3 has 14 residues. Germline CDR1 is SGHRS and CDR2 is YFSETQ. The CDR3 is CASSGTGDTDTQYF. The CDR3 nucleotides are TGCGCCAGCAGCGGAACAGGGGACACAGATACGCAGTATTTT.

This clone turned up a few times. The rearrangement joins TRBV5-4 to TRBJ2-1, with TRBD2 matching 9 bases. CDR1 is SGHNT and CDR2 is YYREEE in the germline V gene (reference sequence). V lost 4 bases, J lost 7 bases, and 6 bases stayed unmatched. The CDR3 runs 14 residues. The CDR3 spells CASSEPSGNNEQFF. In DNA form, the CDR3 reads TGTGCCAGCAGCGAGCCTAGCGGGAATAATGAGCAGTTCTTC.

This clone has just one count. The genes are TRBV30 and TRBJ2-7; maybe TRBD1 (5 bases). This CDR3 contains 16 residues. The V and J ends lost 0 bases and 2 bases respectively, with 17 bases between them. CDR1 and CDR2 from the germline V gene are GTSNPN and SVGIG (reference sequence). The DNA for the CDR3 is TGTGCCTGGAGTGTATTCCGAACAGGCCTAGCCTACGAGCAGTACTTC. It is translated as CAWSVFRTGLAYEQYF.

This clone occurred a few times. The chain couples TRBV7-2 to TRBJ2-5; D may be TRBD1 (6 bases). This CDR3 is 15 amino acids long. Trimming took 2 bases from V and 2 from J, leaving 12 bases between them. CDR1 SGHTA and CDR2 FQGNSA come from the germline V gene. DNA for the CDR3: TGTGCCAGCAGCTTAAGGGGGACACCTCAAGAGACCCAGTACTTC. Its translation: CASSLRGTPQETQYF.

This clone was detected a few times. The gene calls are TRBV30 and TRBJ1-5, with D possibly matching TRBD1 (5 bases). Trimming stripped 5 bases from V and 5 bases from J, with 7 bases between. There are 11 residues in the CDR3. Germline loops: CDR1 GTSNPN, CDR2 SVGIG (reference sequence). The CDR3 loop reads CAWGAHQPQHF. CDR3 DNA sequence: TGTGCCTGGGGGGCCCATCAGCCCCAGCATTTT.

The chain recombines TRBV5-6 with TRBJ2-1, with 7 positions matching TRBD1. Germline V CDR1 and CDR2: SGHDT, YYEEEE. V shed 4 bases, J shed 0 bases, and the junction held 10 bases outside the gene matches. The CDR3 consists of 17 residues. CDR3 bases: TGTGCCAGCAGCACCCGGACAGGCCGGAGCTCCTACAATGAGCAGTTCTTC. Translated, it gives CASSTRTGRSSYNEQFF.

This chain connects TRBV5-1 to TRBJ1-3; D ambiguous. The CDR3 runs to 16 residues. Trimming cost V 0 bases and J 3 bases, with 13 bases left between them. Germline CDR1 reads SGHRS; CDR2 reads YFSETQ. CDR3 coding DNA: TGCGCCAGCAGCTTGGGTCCGCTAGATGGTGGAAACACCATATATTTT. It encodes CASSLGPLDGGNTIYF.

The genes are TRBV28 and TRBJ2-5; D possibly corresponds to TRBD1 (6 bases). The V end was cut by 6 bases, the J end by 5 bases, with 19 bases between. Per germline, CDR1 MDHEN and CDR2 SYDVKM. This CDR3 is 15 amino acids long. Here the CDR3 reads CASRRPGQVLETQYF. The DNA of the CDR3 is TGTGCCAGCAGGCGACCGGGACAAGTCCTGGAGACCCAGTACTTC.

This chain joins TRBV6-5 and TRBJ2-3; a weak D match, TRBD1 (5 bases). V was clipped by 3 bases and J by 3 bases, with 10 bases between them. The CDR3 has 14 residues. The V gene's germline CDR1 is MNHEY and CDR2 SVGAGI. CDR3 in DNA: TGTGCCAGCAGTTATGGACACCTAACAGATACGCAGTATTTT. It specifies CASSYGHLTDTQYF.

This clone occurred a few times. CDR3 in amino acids: CASSLGQIQQETQYF. As DNA, the CDR3 is TGTGCCAGCAGCTTAGGACAGATCCAACAAGAGACCCAGTACTTC. The J gene is TRBJ2-5, the V gene TRBV11-2, with D maybe TRBD1 (5 bases). This CDR3 is built from 15 residues. Looked up from germline, CDR1 is SGHAT and CDR2 is FQNNGV. The V end was cut by 1 base, the J end by 2 bases, with 11 bases between.

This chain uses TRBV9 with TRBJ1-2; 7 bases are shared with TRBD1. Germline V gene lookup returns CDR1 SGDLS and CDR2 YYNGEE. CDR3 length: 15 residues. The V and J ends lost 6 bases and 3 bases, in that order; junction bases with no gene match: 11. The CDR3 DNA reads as TGTGCCAGCAACCGCGATGGACAGGTTCACTATGGCTACACCTTC. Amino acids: CASNRDGQVHYGYTF.

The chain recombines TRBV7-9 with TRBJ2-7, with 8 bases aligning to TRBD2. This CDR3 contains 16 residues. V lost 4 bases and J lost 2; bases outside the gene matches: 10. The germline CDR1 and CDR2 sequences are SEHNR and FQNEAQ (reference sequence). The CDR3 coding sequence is TGTGCCAGCAGCTGGGGCCGGCGGGAGGCGGCCTACGAGCAGTACTTC. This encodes CASSWGRREAAYEQYF. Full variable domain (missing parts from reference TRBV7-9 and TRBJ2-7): DTGVSQNPRHKITKRGQNVTFRCDPISEHNRLYWYRQTLGQGPEFLTYFQNEAQLEKSRLLSDRFSAERPKGSFSTLEIQRTEQGDSAMYLCASSWGRREAAYEQYFGPGTRLTVT.

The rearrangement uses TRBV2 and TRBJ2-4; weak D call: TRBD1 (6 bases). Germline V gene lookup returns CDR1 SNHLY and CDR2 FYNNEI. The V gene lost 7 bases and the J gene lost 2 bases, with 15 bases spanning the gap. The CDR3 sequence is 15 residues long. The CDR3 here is CASTRQAVTKNIQYF. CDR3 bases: TGTGCCAGCACCCGACAGGCTGTGACCAAAAACATTCAGTACTTC.

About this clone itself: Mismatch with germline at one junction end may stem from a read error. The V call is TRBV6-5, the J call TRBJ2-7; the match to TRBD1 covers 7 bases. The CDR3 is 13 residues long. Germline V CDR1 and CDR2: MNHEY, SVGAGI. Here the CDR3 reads CATSPTGRYEQYF. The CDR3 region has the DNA TGTGCCACCAGTCCGACAGGGAGATACGAGCAGTACTTC.

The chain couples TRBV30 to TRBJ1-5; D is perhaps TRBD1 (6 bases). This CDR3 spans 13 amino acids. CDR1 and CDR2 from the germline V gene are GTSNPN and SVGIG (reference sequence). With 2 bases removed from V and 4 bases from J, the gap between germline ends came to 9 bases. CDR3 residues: CAWSMGANQPQHF. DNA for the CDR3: TGTGCCTGGAGTATGGGGGCAAATCAGCCCCAGCATTTT.

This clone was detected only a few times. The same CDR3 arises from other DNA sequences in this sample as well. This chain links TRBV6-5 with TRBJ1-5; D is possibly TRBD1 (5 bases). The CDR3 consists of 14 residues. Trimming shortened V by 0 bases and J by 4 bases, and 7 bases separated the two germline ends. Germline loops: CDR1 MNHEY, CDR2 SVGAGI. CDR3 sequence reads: CASSYSGGNQPQHF. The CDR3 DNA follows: TGTGCCAGCAGTTACTCCGGGGGAAATCAGCCCCAGCATTTT.

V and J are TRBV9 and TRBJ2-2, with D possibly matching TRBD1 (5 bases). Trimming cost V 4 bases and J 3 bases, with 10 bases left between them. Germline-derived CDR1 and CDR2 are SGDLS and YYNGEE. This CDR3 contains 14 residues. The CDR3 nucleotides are TGTGCCAGCAGCTCCCGACAGCACACCGGGGAGCTGTTTTTT. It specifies CASSSRQHTGELFF.

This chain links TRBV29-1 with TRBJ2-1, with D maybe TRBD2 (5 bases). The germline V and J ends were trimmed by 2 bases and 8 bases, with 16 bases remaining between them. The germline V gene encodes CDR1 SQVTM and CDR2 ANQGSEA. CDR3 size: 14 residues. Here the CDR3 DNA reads TGCAGCGTTGAAAGGCGACTACATGGAGATGAGCAGTTCTTC. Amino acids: CSVERRLHGDEQFF.

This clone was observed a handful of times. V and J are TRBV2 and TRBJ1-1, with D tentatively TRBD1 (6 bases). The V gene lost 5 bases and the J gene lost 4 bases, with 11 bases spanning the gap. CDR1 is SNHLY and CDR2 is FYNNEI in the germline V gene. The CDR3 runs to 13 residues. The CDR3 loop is CASSTGLLTEAFF. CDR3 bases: TGTGCCAGCAGTACAGGGTTGCTCACTGAAGCTTTCTTT.

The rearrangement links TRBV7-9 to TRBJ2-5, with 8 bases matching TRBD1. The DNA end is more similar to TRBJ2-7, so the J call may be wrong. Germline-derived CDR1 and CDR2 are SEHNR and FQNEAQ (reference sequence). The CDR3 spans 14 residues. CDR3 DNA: TGTGCCAGCAGCTTTCGGACAGGGAGCGACGAGCAGTACTTC. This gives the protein CASSFRTGSDEQYF.

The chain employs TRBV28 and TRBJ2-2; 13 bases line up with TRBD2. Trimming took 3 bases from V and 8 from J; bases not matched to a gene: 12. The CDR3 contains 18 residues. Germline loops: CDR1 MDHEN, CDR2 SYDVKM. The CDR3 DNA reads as TGTGCCAGCAGTTTCCCTCCGGGACTAGCGGGAACGGTTGGGGAGCTGTTTTTT. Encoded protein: CASSFPPGLAGTVGELFF.

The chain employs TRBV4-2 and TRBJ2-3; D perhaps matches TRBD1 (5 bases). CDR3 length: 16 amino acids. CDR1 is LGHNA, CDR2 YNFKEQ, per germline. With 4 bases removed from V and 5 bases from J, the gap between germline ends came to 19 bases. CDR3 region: CASSPGPGRGEDTQYF. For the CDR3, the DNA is TGTGCCAGCAGCCCCGGGCCAGGAAGGGGTGAAGATACGCAGTATTTT.

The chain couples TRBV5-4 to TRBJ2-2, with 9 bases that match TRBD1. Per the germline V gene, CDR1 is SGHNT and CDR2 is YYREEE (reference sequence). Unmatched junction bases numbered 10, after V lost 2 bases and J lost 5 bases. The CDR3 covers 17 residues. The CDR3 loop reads CASSLKRRDRETGELFF. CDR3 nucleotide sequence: TGTGCCAGCAGCTTAAAGCGACGGGACAGGGAGACCGGGGAGCTGTTTTTT. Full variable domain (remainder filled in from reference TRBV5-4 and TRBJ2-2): ETGVTQSPTHLIKTRGQQVTLRCSSQSGHNTVSWYQQALGQGPQFIFQYYREEENGRGNFPPRFSGLQFPNYSSELNVNALELDDSALYLCASSLKRRDRETGELFFGEGSRLTVL.